A selection of T cell receptor beta chains follows, all from one sample in a study of blood T cell repertoires in COVID-19. Generated by immunoSEQ multiplex PCR, the TCRdb table keeps only in-frame clones and is missing some. Of about 140,000 clones detected, 65% to 85% appear once; the ten largest clones hold over 7%. Sequences were obtained from peripheral blood. These receptors originate from a human donor in a cohort sampled during active COVID-19. The CDR3 runs from the conserved cysteine through the conserved F or W. The D gene is left open where the match is weak. Clone size, where shown, is once, few, many, or a class for clones that have expanded.

TRBD1 TRBJ2-7 TRBV7-6 . CASSLAASGTAVPYEQYF TGTGCCAGCAGCTTAGCCGCCTCGGGGACAGCCGTACCATACGAGCAGTACTTC
. TRBJ1-2 TRBV19 . CASRKDSNYGYTF TGTGCCAGTAGAAAGGACAGTAACTATGGCTACACCTTC
TRBD1 TRBJ2-5 TRBV5-1 few CASSWGTGAKTQYF TGCGCCAGCAGCTGGGGGACAGGGGCCAAGACCCAGTACTTC
. TRBJ2-1 TRBV19 . CASSTGQGSSSYNEQFF TGTGCCAGTAGTACCGGCCAGGGTTCTTCGTCCTACAATGAGCAGTTCTTC
. TRBJ1-6 TRBV6-6 once CASGGAGNSPLHF TGTGCCAGCGGCGGGGCGGGAAATTCACCCCTCCACTTT
. TRBJ1-2 TRBV6-4 . CASRVRESSNYGYTF TGTGCCAGCAGGGTGAGGGAGAGCTCAAACTATGGCTACACCTTC
. TRBJ2-1 TRBV7-3 . CASSLNSAHEQFF TGTGCCAGCAGCTTGAACAGTGCCCATGAGCAGTTCTTC
. TRBJ1-5 TRBV28 . CASSLPGPGMGQPQHF TGTGCCAGCAGTTTACCTGGGCCAGGGATGGGTCAGCCCCAGCATTTT
. TRBJ1-2 TRBV24-1 . CATSDTGSNYGYTF TGTGCCACCAGTGACACAGGGTCTAACTATGGCTACACCTTC
. TRBJ2-3 TRBV7-3 . CASSLNTGTDTQYF TGTGCCAGCAGTCTTAATACGGGCACAGATACGCAGTATTTT
TRBD2 TRBJ2-7 TRBV3-1/TRBV3-2 . CASSPRAREVEQYF TGTGCCAGCAGCCCGAGGGCCCGGGAGGTCGAGCAGTACTTC
. TRBJ2-3 TRBV5-5 . CASNPTSSSTDTQYF TGTGCCAGCAACCCCACTAGCTCCAGCACAGATACGCAGTATTTT
. TRBJ1-2 TRBV10-3 . CAISAAGRANYGYTF TGTGCCATCAGTGCTGCGGGGCGCGCTAACTATGGCTACACCTTC
TRBD2 TRBJ2-5 TRBV4-1 . CASSQDTPSGKKETQYF TGCGCCAGCAGCCAAGATACCCCTAGCGGGAAGAAAGAGACCCAGTACTTC
TRBD1 TRBJ2-7 TRBV3-1/TRBV3-2 once CASSRYIRDRRSGEQYF TGTGCCAGCAGCCGTTACATCCGGGACAGGCGAAGTGGCGAGCAGTACTTC
TRBD2 TRBJ2-3 TRBV19 . CASRDSGGPTDTQYF TGTGCCAGTAGAGATAGCGGGGGACCCACAGATACGCAGTATTTT
TRBD1 TRBJ2-5 TRBV2 . CASSEDRVGGTQETQYF TGTGCCAGCAGTGAGGACAGGGTCGGGGGAACCCAAGAGACCCAGTACTTC
TRBD2 TRBJ2-3 TRBV7-3 . CASTPGAGGPADTQYF TGTGCCAGCACCCCTGGGGCGGGGGGGCCCGCAGATACGCAGTATTTT
. TRBJ2-1 TRBV5-1 . CASSLAVSVSYNEQFF TGCGCCAGCAGCTTGGCCGTTTCGGTTTCCTACAATGAGCAGTTCTTC
. TRBJ2-2 TRBV2 many CASSGAGNTGELFF TGTGCCAGCAGTGGGGCAGGGAACACCGGGGAGCTGTTTTTT
TRBD1 TRBJ2-1 TRBV7-2 . CASSGTGHGEQFF TGTGCCAGCAGCGGGACAGGGCATGGCGAGCAGTTCTTC
. TRBJ2-5 TRBV3-1/TRBV3-2 once CASSPLQETQYF TGTGCCAGCAGCCCCCTTCAAGAGACCCAGTACTTC
TRBD1 TRBJ2-7 TRBV18 few CASSPSTGASYEQYF TGTGCCAGCTCACCCTCGACAGGGGCGTCCTACGAGCAGTACTTC
. TRBJ2-3 TRBV5-6 . CASSQGSPDTQYF TGTGCCAGCAGCCAAGGGAGCCCAGATACGCAGTATTTT
TRBD1 TRBJ1-6 TRBV2 many CASRPGGHNSPLHF TGTGCCAGCAGACCAGGGGGGCATAATTCACCCCTCCACTTT
TRBD1 TRBJ1-2 TRBV7-9 . CASSLTGGPSGYGYTF TGTGCCAGCAGCTTGACAGGGGGCCCATCTGGCTATGGCTACACCTTC
. TRBJ2-3 TRBV9 few CASSERGWADTQYF TGTGCCAGCAGCGAACGGGGGTGGGCCGATACGCAGTATTTT
. TRBJ1-4 TRBV3-1/TRBV3-2 . CASSLNGGDEKLFF TGTGCCAGCAGCCTGAATGGGGGCGATGAAAAACTGTTTTTT
. TRBJ2-7 TRBV12-3/TRBV12-4 . CASSISYEQYF TGTGCCAGCAGTATATCCTACGAGCAGTACTTC
. TRBJ2-5 TRBV6-5 once CASRSTVQETQYF TGTGCCAGCAGATCGACAGTCCAAGAGACCCAGTACTTC
. TRBJ2-7 TRBV28 . CASSPYRGPTYYEQYF TGTGCCAGCAGTCCTTATAGGGGCCCGACCTACTACGAGCAGTACTTC
. TRBJ1-1 TRBV5-4 . CASSRVGAGEAFF TGTGCCAGCAGCCGCGTTGGGGCAGGTGAAGCTTTCTTT
. TRBJ2-3 TRBV5-1 . CASSLAVASGSTDTQYF TGCGCCAGCAGCTTGGCCGTGGCCAGCGGGAGCACAGATACGCAGTATTTT
TRBD1 TRBJ1-2 TRBV28 . CASSLDRAIYGYTF TGTGCCAGCAGTCTAGACAGGGCCATCTATGGCTACACCTTC
TRBD1 TRBJ1-1 TRBV5-1 . CASSLVQGGAGEAFF TGCGCCAGCAGCTTGGTACAGGGGGGAGCTGGTGAAGCTTTCTTT
TRBD2 TRBJ2-5 TRBV7-2 . CASSRLAGGTIQETQYF TGTGCCAGCAGCCGTTTAGCGGGGGGCACCATCCAAGAGACCCAGTACTTC
. TRBJ2-2 TRBV6-4 . CASGGARNTGELFF TGTGCCAGCGGAGGGGCACGCAACACCGGGGAGCTGTTTTTT
TRBD1 TRBJ1-2 TRBV28 . CASSFGTGPVYGYTF TGTGCCAGCAGTTTTGGGACAGGGCCAGTCTATGGCTACACCTTC
. TRBJ2-3 TRBV9 . CASSVGGRTDTQYF TGTGCCAGCAGCGTAGGGGGCCGCACAGATACGCAGTATTTT
. TRBJ2-7 TRBV24-1 . CATSDLRPGESYEQYF TGTGCCACCAGTGATTTGCGACCAGGGGAGTCCTACGAGCAGTACTTC
TRBD1 TRBJ1-4 TRBV19 . CASMGQTYNEKLFF TGTGCCAGTATGGGACAGACTTATAATGAAAAACTGTTTTTT
. TRBJ1-1 TRBV9 . CASGPGGASKNTEAFF TGTGCCAGCGGCCCGGGGGGGGCGTCGAAGAACACTGAAGCTTTCTTT
. TRBJ1-1 TRBV7-9 . CASSLALYGGAFF TGTGCCAGCAGCTTAGCGCTGTACGGGGGAGCTTTCTTT
. TRBJ2-1 TRBV28 . CASREQGLRGSSEQFF TGTGCCAGCAGGGAACAAGGACTCCGAGGTAGCAGTGAGCAGTTCTTC
. TRBJ1-4 TRBV9 once CASIRRRPHEKLFF TGTGCCAGCATCCGACGGAGACCCCATGAAAAACTGTTTTTT
. TRBJ1-1 TRBV5-4 once CASTPTGGTEAFF TGTGCCAGCACCCCGACCGGGGGAACCGAAGCTTTCTTT
. TRBJ1-4 TRBV5-1 . CASSLRKGDEKLFF TGCGCCAGCAGCTTGCGGAAGGGGGATGAAAAACTGTTTTTT
. TRBJ1-1 TRBV3-1/TRBV3-2 . CASSQGTGPEAFF TGTGCCAGCAGCCAAGGTACAGGTCCAGAAGCTTTCTTT